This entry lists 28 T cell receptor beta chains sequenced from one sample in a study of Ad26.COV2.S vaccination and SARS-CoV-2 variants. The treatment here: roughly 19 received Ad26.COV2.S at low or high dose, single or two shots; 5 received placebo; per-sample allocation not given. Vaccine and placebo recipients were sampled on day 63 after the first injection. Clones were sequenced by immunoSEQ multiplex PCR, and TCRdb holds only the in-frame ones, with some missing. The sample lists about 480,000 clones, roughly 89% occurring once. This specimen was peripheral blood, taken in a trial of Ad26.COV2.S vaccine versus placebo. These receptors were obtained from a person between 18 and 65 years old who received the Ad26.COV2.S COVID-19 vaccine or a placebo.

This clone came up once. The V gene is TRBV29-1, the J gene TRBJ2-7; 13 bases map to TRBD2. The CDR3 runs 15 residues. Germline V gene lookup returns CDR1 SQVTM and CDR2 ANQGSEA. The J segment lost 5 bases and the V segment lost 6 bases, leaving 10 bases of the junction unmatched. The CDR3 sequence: CSVAGLAGEIDEQYF. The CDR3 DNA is TGCAGCGTAGCCGGACTAGCGGGAGAAATAGACGAGCAGTACTTC.

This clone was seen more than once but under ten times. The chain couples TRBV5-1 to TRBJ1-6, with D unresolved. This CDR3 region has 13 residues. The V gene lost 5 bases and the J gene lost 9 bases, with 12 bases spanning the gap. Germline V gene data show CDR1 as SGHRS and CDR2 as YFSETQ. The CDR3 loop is CASRSSIGSPLHF. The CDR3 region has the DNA TGCGCCAGCAGGTCAAGTATAGGTTCACCCCTCCACTTT.

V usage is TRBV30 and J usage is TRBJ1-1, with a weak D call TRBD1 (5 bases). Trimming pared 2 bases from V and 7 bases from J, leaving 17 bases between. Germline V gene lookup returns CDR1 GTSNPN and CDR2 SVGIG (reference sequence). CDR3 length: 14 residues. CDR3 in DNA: TGTGCCTGGAGTCCCGACAGTCTCCACTTTGAAGCTTTCTTT. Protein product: CAWSPDSLHFEAFF.

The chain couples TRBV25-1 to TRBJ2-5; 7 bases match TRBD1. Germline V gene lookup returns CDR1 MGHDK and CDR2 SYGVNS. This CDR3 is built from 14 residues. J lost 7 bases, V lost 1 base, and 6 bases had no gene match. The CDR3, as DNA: TGTGCCAGCAGTGAATCAGGGGGACGCCTGACCCAGTACTTC. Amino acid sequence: CASSESGGRLTQYF.

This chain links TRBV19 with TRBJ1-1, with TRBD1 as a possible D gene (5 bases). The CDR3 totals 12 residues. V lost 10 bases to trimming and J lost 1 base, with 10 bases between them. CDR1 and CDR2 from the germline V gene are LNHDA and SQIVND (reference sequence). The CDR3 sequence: CATQTANTEAFF. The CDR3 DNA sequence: TGTGCCACCCAGACAGCGAACACTGAAGCTTTCTTT.

The CDR3 spells CASSLEFGLAATKFF. In nucleotides, the CDR3 is TGCGCCAGCAGCCTGGAATTCGGACTAGCGGCAACGAAGTTCTTC. This chain joins TRBV5-1 and TRBJ2-1; 10 positions match TRBD2. The CDR3 is made up of 15 amino acids. Germline lookup yields CDR1 SGHRS and CDR2 YFSETQ. V shed 4 bases and J 14 bases; nucleotides not matched to a gene: 15. Looking up the rest from reference TRBV5-1 and TRBJ2-1 gives the full variable domain: KAGVTQTPRYLIKTRGQQVTLSCSPISGHRSVSWYQQTPGQGLQFLFEYFSETQRNKGNFPGRFSGRQFSNSRSEMNVSTLELGDSALYLCASSLEFGLAATKFFGPGTRLTVL.

The CDR3 region is CASSGVAGAGEQYF. The CDR3 coding sequence is TGTGCCAGCAGTGGAGTAGCGGGAGCGGGTGAGCAGTACTTC. This chain links TRBV2 with TRBJ2-7, with 9 nucleotides matching TRBD2. Trimming removed 4 bases from V and 7 bases from J; junction bases left unmatched: 8. The CDR3 loop spans 14 amino acids. Germline CDR1 reads SNHLY; CDR2 reads FYNNEI.

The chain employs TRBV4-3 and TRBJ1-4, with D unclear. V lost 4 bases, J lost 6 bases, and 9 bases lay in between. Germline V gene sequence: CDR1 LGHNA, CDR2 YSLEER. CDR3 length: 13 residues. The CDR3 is CASSPGPYEKLFF. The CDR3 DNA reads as TGCGCCAGCAGCCCCGGCCCCTATGAAAAACTGTTTTTT.

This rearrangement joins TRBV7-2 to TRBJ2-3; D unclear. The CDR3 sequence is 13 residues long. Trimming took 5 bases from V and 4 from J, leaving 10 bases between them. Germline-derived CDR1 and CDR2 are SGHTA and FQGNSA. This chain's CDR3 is CASSRLPADTQYF. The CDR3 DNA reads TGTGCCAGCAGCAGACTTCCCGCAGATACGCAGTATTTT.

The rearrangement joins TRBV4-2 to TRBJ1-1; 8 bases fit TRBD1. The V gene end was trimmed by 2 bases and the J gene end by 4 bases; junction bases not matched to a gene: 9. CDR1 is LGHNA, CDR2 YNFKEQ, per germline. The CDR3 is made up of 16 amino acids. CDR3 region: CASSQIQGDGGTEAFF. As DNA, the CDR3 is TGTGCCAGCAGCCAAATACAGGGGGACGGGGGCACTGAAGCTTTCTTT.

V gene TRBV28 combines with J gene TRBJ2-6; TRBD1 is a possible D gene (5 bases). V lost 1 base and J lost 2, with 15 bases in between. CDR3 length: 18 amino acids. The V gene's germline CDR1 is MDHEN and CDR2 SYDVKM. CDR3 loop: CASSLSLGKGPGANVLTF. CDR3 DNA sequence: TGTGCCAGCAGTTTATCCCTGGGGAAGGGGCCTGGGGCCAACGTCCTGACTTTC.

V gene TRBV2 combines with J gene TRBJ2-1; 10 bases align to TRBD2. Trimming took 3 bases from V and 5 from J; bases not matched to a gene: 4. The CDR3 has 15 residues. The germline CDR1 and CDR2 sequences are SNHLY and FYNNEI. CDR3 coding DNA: TGTGCCAGCAGTGATAAGCGGGAGGGAAACAATGAGCAGTTCTTC. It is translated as CASSDKREGNNEQFF.

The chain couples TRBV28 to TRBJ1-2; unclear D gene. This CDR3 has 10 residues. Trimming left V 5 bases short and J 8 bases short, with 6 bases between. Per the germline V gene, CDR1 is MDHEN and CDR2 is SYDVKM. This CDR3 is CASSAGGYTF. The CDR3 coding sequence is TGTGCCAGCAGTGCTGGGGGCTACACCTTC.

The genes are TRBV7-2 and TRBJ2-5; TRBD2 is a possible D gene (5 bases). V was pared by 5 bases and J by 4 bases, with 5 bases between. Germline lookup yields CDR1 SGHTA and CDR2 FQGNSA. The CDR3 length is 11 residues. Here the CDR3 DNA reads TGTGCCAGCAGCCGGGGAGAGACCCAGTACTTC. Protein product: CASSRGETQYF.

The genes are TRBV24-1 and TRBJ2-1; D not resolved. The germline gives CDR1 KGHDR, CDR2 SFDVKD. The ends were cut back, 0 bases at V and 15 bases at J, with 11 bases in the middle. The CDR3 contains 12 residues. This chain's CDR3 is CATSDLFRIPFF. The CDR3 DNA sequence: TGTGCCACCAGTGATTTGTTTCGTATTCCGTTCTTC.

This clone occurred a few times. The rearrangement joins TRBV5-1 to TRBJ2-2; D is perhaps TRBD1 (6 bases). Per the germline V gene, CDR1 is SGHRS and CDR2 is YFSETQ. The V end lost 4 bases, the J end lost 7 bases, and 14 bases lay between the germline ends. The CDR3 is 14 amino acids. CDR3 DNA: TGCGCCAGCAGCAAACAGGGTCGGGGCGGGGAGCTGTTTTTT. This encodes CASSKQGRGGELFF. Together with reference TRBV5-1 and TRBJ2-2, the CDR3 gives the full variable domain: KAGVTQTPRYLIKTRGQQVTLSCSPISGHRSVSWYQQTPGQGLQFLFEYFSETQRNKGNFPGRFSGRQFSNSRSEMNVSTLELGDSALYLCASSKQGRGGELFFGEGSRLTVL.

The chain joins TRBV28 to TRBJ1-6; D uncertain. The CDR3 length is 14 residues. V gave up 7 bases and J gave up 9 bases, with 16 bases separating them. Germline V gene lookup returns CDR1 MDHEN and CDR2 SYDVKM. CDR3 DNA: TGTGCCAGCACCGCTCCCCGGGGAAGTTCACCCCTCCACTTT. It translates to CASTAPRGSSPLHF.

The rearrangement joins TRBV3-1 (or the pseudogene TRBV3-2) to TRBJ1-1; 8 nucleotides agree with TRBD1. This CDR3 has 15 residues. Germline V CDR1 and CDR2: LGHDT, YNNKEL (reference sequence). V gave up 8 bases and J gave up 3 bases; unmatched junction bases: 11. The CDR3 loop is CASAYQGAPDTEAFF. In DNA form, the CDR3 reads TGTGCCAGCGCGTATCAGGGGGCGCCGGACACTGAAGCTTTCTTT.

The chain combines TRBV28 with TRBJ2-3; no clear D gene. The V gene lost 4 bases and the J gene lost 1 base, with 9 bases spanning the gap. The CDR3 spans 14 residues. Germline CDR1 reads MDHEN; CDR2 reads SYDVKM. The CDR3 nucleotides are TGTGCCAGCAGTTCGGACGCCGGCACAGATACGCAGTATTTT. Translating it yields CASSSDAGTDTQYF.

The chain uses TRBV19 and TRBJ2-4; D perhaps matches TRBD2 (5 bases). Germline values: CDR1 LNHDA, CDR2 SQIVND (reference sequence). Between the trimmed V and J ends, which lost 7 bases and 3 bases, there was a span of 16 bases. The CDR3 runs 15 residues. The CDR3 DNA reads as TGTGCCAGTAACTCTAACGCGGGCCACAAAAACATTCAGTACTTC. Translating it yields CASNSNAGHKNIQYF.

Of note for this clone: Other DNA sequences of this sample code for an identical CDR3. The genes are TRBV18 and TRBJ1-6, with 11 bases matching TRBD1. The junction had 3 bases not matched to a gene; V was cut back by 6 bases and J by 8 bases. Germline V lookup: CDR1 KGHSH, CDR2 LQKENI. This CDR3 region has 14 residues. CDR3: CASSPGQGDSPLHF. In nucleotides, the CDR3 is TGTGCCAGCTCGCCGGGACAGGGGGATTCACCCCTCCACTTT.

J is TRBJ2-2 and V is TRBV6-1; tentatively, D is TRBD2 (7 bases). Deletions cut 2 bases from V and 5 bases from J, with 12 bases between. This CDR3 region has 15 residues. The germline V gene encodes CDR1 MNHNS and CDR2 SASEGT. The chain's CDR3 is CASSERGARTGELFF. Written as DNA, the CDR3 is TGTGCCAGCAGTGAACGGGGGGCACGGACCGGGGAGCTGTTTTTT.

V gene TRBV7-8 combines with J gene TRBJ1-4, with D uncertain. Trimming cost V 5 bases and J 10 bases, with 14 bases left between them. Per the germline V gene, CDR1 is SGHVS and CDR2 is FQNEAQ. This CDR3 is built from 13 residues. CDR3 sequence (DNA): TGTGCCAGCAGCCTGCGACGCGTCGGAAAACTGTTTTTT. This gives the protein CASSLRRVGKLFF.

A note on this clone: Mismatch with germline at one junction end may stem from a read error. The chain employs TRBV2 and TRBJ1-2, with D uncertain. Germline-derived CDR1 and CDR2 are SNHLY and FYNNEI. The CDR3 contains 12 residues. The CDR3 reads CASSEALGVRSF. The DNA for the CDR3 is TGTGCCAGCAGTGAAGCGCTTGGGGTTCGCTCCTTC.

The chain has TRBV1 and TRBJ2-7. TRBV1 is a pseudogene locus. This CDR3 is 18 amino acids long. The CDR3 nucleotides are TGCACCAGCAGCCAAGAGTGCACTGGAAGGCTTTACTCCTACGAGCAGTACTTC. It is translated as CTSSQECTGRLYSYEQYF.

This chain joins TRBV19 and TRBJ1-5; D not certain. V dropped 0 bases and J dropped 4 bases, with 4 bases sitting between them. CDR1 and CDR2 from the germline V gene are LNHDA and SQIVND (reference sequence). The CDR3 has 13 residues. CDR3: CASSIESNQPQHF. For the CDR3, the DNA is TGTGCCAGTAGTATAGAGTCAAATCAGCCCCAGCATTTT.

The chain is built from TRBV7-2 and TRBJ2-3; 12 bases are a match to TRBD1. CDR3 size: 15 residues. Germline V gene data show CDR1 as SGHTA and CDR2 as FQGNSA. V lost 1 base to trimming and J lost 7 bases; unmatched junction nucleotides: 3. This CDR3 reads CASSLGDRGPHTQYF. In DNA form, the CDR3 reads TGTGCCAGCAGCTTAGGGGACAGGGGGCCGCATACGCAGTATTTT.

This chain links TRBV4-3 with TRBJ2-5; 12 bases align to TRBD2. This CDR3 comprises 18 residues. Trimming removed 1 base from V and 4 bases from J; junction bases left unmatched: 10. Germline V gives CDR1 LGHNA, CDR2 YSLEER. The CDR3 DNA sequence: TGCGCCAGCAGCCAAGCCGGGAGACTAGCGGGAGCTTCAGAGACCCAGTACTTC. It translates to CASSQAGRLAGASETQYF.